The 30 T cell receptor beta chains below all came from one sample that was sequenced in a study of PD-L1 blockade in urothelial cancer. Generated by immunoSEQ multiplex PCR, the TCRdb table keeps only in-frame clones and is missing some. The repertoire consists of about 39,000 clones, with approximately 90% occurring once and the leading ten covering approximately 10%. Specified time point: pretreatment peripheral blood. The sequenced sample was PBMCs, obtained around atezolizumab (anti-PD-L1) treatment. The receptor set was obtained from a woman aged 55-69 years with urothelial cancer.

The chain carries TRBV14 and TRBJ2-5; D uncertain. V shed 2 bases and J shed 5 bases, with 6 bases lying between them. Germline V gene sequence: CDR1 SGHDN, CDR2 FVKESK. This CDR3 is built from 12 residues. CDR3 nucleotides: TGTGCCAGCAGCCAACGCGCCGAGACCCAGTACTTC. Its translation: CASSQRAETQYF.

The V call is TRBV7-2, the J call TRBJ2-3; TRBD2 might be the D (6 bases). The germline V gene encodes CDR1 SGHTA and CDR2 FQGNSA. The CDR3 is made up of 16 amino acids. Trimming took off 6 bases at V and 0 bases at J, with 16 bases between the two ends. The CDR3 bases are TGTGCCAGCAGACTAGAGGTAGCGGCTAGCACAGATACGCAGTATTTT. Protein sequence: CASRLEVAASTDTQYF.

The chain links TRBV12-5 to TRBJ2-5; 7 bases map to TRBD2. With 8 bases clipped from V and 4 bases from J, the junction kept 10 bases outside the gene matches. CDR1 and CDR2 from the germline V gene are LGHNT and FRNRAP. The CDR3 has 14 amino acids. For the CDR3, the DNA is TGTGCTAGTTCGGGACTTTCGGGGGGAGAGACCCAGTACTTC. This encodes CASSGLSGGETQYF. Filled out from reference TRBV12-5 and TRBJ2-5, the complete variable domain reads DARVTQTPRHKVTEMGQEVTMRCQPILGHNTVFWYRQTMMQGLELLAYFRNRAPLDDSGMPKDRFSAEMPDATLATLKIQPSEPRDSAVYFCASSGLSGGETQYFGPGTRLLVL.

The CDR3 region is CASSGGLASDTQYF. In DNA form, the CDR3 reads TGTGCCAGCAGCGGTGGACTAGCTTCGGATACGCAGTATTTT. The rearrangement joins TRBV5-4 to TRBJ2-3; 8 bases are a match to TRBD2. The CDR3 length is 14 residues. V lost 4 bases and J lost 6; bases outside the gene matches: 7. The germline V gene has CDR1 SGHNT and CDR2 YYREEE (reference sequence).

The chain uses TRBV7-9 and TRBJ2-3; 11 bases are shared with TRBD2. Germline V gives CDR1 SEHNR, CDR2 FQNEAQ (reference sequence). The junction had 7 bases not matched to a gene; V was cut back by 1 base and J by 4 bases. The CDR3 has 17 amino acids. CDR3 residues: CASSLESSGRYPDTQYF. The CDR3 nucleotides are TGTGCCAGCAGCTTAGAGTCTAGCGGGAGGTATCCAGATACGCAGTATTTT.

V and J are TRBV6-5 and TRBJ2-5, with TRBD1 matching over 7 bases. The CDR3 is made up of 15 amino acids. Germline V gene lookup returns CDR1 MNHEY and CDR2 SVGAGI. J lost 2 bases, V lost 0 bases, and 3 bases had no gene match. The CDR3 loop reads CASSYSTGRQETQYF. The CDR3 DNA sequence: TGTGCCAGCAGTTACTCGACAGGGCGGCAAGAGACCCAGTACTTC.

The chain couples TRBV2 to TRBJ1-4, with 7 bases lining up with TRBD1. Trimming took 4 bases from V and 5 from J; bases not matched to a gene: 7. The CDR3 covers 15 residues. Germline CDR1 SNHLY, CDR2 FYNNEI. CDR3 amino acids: CASSVGDSSNEKLFF. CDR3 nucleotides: TGTGCCAGCAGTGTTGGGGACAGCTCAAATGAAAAACTGTTTTTT.

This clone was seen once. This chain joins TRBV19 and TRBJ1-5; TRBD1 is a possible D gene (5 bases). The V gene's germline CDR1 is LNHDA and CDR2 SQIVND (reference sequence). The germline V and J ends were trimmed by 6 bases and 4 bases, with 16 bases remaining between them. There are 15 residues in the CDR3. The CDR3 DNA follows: TGTGCCAGTAGCGGCCATGACAGAAATAATCAGCCCCAGCATTTT. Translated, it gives CASSGHDRNNQPQHF. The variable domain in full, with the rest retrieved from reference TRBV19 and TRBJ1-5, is DGGITQSPKYLFRKEGQNVTLSCEQNLNHDAMYWYRQDPGQGLRLIYYSQIVNDFQKGDIAEGYSVSREKKESFPLTVTSAQKNPTAFYLCASSGHDRNNQPQHFGDGTRLSIL.

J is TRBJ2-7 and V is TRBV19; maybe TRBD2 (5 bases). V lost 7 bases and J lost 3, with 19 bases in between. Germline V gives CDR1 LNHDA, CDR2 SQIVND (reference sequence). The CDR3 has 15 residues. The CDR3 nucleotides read TGTGCCAGTACCCTATCTTCGAGAGGGATCTACGAGCAGTACTTC. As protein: CASTLSSRGIYEQYF.

The CDR3 region has the DNA TGTGCCAGCAGCTCACAGGGGGCTGTCTACGAGCAGTACTTC. Translating gives CASSSQGAVYEQYF. The chain is built from TRBV7-2 and TRBJ2-7; TRBD1 matches at 9 bases. Unmatched junction bases numbered 4, after V lost 4 bases and J lost 3 bases. The CDR3 extends over 14 amino acids. Germline assignment: CDR1 SGHTA and CDR2 FQGNSA.

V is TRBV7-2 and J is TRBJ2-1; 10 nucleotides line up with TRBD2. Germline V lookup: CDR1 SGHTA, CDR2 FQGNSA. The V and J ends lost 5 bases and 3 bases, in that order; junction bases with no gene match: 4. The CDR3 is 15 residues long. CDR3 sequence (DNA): TGTGCCAGCAGCATAAAGCGGGGGGGCTACAATGAGCAGTTCTTC. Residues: CASSIKRGGYNEQFF.

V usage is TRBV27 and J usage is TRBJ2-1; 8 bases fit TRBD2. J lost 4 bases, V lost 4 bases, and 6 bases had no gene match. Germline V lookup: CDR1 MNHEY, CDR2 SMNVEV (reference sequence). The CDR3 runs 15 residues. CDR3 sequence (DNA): TGTGCCAGCAGTTCGGTTAGCGGGACATACAATGAGCAGTTCTTC. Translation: CASSSVSGTYNEQFF.

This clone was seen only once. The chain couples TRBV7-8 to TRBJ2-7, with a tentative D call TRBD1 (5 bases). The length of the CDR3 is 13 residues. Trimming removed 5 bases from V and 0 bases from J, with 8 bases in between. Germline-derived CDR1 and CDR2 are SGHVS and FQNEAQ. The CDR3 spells CASSQQASYEQYF. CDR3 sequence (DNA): TGTGCCAGCAGCCAACAGGCCTCCTACGAGCAGTACTTC.

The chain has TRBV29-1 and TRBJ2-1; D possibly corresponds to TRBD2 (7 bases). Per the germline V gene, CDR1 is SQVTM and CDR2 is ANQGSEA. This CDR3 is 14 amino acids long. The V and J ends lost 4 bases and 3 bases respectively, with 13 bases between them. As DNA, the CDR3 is TGCAGCGTTGTGGGGGGGGCGTTCTACAATGAGCAGTTCTTC. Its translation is CSVVGGAFYNEQFF.

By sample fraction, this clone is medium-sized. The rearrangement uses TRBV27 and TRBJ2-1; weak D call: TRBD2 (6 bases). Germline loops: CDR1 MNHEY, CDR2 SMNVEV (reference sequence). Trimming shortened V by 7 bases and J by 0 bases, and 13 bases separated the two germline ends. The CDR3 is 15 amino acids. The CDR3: CASKRDGSSYNEQFF. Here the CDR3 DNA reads TGTGCCAGCAAGAGAGACGGGAGCTCCTACAATGAGCAGTTCTTC.

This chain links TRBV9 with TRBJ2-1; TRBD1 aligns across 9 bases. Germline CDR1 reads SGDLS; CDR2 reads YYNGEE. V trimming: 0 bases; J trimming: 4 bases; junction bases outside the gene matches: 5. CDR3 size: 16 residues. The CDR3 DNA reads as TGTGCCAGCAGCGTAGCGCCGGGACAGGGTTACAATGAGCAGTTCTTC. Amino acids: CASSVAPGQGYNEQFF. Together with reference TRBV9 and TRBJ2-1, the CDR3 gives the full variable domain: DSGVTQTPKHLITATGQRVTLRCSPRSGDLSVYWYQQSLDQGLQFLIQYYNGEERAKGNILERFSAQQFPDLHSELNLSSLELGDSALYFCASSVAPGQGYNEQFFGPGTRLTVL.

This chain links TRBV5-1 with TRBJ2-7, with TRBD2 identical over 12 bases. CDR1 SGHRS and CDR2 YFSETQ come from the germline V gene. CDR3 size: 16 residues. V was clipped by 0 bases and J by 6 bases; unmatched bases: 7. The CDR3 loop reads CASSLGLAGGPGEQYF. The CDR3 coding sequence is TGCGCCAGCAGCTTGGGGCTAGCGGGAGGGCCAGGCGAGCAGTACTTC.

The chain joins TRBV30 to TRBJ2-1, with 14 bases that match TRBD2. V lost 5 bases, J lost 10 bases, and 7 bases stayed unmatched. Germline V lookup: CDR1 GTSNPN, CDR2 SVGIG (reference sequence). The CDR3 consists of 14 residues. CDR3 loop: CAWGLAGGHWEQFF. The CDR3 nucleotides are TGTGCCTGGGGACTAGCGGGAGGACATTGGGAGCAGTTCTTC. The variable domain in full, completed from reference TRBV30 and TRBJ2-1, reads SQTIHQWPATLVQPVGSPLSLECTVEGTSNPNLYWYRQAAGRGLQLLFYSVGIGQISSEVPQNLSASRPQDRQFILSSKKLLLSDSGFYLCAWGLAGGHWEQFFGPGTRLTVL.

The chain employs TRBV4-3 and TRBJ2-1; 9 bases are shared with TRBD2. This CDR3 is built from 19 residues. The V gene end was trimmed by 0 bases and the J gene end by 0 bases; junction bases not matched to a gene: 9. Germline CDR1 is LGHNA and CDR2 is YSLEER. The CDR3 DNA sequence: TGCGCCAGCAGCCAAGACTCTAGCGGGACCCTCAGCTCCTACAATGAGCAGTTCTTC. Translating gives CASSQDSSGTLSSYNEQFF.

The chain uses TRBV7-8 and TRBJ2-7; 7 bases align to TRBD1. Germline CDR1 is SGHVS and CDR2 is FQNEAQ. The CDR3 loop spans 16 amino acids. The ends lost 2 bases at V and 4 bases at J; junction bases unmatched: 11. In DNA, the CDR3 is TGTGCCAGCAGCTTATCTCTGGGACAGTCACAATACGAGCAGTACTTC. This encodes CASSLSLGQSQYEQYF.

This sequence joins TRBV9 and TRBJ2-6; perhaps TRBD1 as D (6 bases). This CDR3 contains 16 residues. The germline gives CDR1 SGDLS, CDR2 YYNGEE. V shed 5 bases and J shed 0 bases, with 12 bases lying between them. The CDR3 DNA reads TGTGCCAGCAGTCGACAGGCGAACTCTGGGGCCAACGTCCTGACTTTC. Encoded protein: CASSRQANSGANVLTF.

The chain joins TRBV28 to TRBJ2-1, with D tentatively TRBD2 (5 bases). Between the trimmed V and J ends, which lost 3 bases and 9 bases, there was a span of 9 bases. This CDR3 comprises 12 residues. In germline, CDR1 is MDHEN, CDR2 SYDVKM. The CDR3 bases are TGTGCCAGCAGTTTCAGAGGGATTGAGCAGTTCTTC. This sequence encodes CASSFRGIEQFF.

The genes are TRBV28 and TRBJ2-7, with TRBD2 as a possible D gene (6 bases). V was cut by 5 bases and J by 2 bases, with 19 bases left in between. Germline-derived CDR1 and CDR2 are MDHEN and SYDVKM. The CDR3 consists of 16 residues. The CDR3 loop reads CASSLPGTQRAYEQYF. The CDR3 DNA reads TGTGCCAGCAGTCTGCCCGGGACTCAAAGGGCCTACGAGCAGTACTTC.

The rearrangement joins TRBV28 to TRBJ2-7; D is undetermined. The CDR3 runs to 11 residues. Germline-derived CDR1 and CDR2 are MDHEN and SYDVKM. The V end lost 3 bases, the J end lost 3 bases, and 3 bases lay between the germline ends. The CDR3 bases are TGTGCCAGCAGTTTTCACTACGAGCAGTACTTC. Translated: CASSFHYEQYF.

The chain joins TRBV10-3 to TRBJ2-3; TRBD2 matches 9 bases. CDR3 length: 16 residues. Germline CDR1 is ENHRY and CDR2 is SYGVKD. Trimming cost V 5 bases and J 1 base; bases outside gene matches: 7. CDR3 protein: CAISHIAGEGTDTQYF. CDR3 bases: TGTGCCATCAGTCACATAGCGGGAGAAGGCACAGATACGCAGTATTTT.

The CDR3 sequence: CASRSGRAEEETQYF. CDR3 DNA: TGTGCCAGTAGGAGCGGGAGGGCGGAGGAAGAGACCCAGTACTTC. The chain is built from TRBV19 and TRBJ2-5; TRBD2 matches 10 bases. Germline-derived CDR1 and CDR2 are LNHDA and SQIVND (reference sequence). J was trimmed by 3 bases and V by 6 bases; bases with no gene match: 7. The CDR3 has 15 residues.

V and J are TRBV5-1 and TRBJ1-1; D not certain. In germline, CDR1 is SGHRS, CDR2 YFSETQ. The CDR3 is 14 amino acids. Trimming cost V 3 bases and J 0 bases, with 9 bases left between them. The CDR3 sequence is CASSSTMVNTEAFF. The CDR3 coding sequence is TGCGCCAGCAGCTCTACGATGGTGAACACTGAAGCTTTCTTT.

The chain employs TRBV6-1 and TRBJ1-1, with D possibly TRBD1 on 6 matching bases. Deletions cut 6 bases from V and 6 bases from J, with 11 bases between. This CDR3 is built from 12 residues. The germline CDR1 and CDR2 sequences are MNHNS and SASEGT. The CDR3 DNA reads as TGTGCCAGCAGAGACAGGACATCTGAAGCTTTCTTT. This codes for CASRDRTSEAFF.

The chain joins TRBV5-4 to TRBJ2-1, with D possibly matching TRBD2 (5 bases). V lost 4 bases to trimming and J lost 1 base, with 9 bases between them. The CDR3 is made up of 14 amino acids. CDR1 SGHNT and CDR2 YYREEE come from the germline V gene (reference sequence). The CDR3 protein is CASSQRGSYNEQFF. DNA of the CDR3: TGTGCCAGCAGCCAACGGGGTTCCTACAATGAGCAGTTCTTC.

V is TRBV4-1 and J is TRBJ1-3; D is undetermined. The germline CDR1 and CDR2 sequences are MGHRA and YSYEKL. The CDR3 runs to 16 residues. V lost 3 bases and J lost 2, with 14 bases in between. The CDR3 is CASSHPGGKTGNTIYF. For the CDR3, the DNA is TGCGCCAGCAGCCACCCTGGCGGGAAGACTGGAAACACCATATATTTT.